This TCR beta chain is from a study of T cell repertoires in cytomegalovirus infection. This clonotype was picked up many times. Its antigen is as yet unknown. TCRdb recomputed calls from the reads with MiXCR, one row per CDR3 protein. There are approximately 990,000 distinct CDR3 sequences in the sample; roughly 30% occur only once, and roughly 13% lies in the top ten. The CDR3 has 14 amino acids. V lost 5 bases and J lost 6; bases outside the gene matches: 8. The V gene's germline CDR1 is SEHNR and CDR2 FQNEAQ (reference sequence). The specimen was cultured CD8+ T cells from PBMCs, collected from culture after CMV antigen stimulation. This chain connects TRBV7-9 to TRBJ1-2, with 8 nucleotides matching TRBD1. The source is a human donor in good health (CMV status not recorded). Some clones in this sample may be carry-over from other donors' samples. The CDR3 DNA is TGTGCCAGCAGCGAGGGACAGGATATCGATGGCTACACCTTC. Its translation is CASSEGQDIDGYTF.